This T cell receptor (beta chain) was profiled in a study of cytomegalovirus exposure and HLA in healthy donors. V lost 8 bases and J lost 3, with 16 bases in between. This CDR3 has 14 residues. Germline V gene sequence: CDR1 SGHDN, CDR2 FVKESK. The PCR used 60 Vbeta and 13 Jbeta primers. The protocol was immunoSEQ multiplex PCR, while the TCRdb copy is restricted to in-frame clones and leaves out a portion. This sample has tens of thousands of clones; around 76% occur once, and the top ten carry 9.5% to 13%. This clone was detected a few times. Its specificity is not known. Study results and limitations: Later analysis showed TCR association rates varying by HLA locus, highest for DRB1 and lowest for HLA-C. Per a prior analysis, the majority of TCR beta V segments were productive roughly 87% or roughly 30% of the time.

This chain connects TRBV14 to TRBJ1-1, with a possible D match to TRBD1 (6 bases). Sequencing was done on a sample of PBMCs. This clonotype was sampled from a man aged 25-40 years in good health and CMV-seropositive. CDR3 sequence reads: CASREFGGDTEAFF. CDR3 sequence (DNA): TGTGCCAGCCGCGAGTTTGGGGGCGACACTGAAGCTTTCTTT.